This TCR beta chain was sequenced during a study of blood T cell repertoires in COVID-19. Some clones are missing from TCRdb's copy, which holds only in-frame ones; the method was immunoSEQ multiplex PCR. The repertoire consists of approximately 76,000 clones, with around three quarters occurring once and the leading ten covering under 40%. CDR1 and CDR2 from the germline V gene are SNHLY and FYNNEI. V lost 6 bases and J lost 4; bases outside the gene matches: 7. The CDR3 totals 14 residues. The chain has TRBV2 and TRBJ1-1; TRBD1 agrees at 8 bases. The source is a woman aged 70-85 years with acute or convalescent COVID-19. Sequenced material: peripheral blood. The CDR3 reads CASRGTTGATEAFF. The CDR3 DNA sequence: TGTGCCAGCAGGGGGACGACAGGGGCCACTGAAGCTTTCTTT. The full variable domain, with the rest looked up from reference TRBV2 and TRBJ1-1, is EPEVTQTPSHQVTQMGQEVILRCVPISNHLYFYWYRQILGQKVEFLVSFYNNEISEKSEIFDDQFSVERPDGSNFTLKIRSTKLEDSAMYFCASRGTTGATEAFFGQGTRLTVV.